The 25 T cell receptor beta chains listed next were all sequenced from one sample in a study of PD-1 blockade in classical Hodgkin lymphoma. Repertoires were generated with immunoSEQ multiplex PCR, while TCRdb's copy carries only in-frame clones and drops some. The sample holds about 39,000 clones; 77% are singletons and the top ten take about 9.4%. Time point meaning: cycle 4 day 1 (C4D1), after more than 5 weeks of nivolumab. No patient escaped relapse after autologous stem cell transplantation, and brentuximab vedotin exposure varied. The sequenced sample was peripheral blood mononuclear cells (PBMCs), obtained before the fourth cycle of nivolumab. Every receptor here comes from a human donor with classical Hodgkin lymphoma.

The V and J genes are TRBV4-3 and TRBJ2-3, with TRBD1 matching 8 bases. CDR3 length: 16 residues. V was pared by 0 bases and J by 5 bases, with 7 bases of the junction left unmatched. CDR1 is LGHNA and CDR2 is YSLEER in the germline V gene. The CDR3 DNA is TGCGCCAGCAGCCAAGAAGCAGGGGGCGCGGAAGATACGCAGTATTTT. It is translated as CASSQEAGGAEDTQYF.

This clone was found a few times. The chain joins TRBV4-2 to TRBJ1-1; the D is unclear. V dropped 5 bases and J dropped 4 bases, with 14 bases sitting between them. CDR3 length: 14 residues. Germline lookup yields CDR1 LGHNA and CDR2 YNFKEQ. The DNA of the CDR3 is TGTGCCAGCAGCAGGCCCTTGGACGGCACTGAAGCTTTCTTT. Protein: CASSRPLDGTEAFF.

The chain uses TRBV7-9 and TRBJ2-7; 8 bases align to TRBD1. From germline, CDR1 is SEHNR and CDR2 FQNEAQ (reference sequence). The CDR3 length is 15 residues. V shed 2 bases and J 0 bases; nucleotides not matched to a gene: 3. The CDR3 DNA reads TGTGCCAGCAGCTTATCGGACAGGGCCTCCTACGAGCAGTACTTC. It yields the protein CASSLSDRASYEQYF.

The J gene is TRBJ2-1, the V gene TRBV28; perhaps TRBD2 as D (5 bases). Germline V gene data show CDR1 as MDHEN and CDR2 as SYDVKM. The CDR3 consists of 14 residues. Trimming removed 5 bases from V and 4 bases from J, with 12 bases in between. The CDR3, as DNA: TGTGCCAGCAGTCTTGGACTCGAGTACAATGAGCAGTTCTTC. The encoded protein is CASSLGLEYNEQFF. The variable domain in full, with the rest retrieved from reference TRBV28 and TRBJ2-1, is DVKVTQSSRYLVKRTGEKVFLECVQDMDHENMFWYRQDPGLGLRLIYFSYDVKMKEKGDIPEGYSVSREKKERFSLILESASTNQTSMYLCASSLGLEYNEQFFGPGTRLTVL.

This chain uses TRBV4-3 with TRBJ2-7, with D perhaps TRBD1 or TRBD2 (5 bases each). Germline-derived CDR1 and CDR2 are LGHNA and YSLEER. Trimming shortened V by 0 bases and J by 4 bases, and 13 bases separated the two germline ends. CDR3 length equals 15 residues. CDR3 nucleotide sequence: TGCGCCAGCAGCCAAGATCTGGGACGAGAATACGAGCAGTACTTC. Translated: CASSQDLGREYEQYF.

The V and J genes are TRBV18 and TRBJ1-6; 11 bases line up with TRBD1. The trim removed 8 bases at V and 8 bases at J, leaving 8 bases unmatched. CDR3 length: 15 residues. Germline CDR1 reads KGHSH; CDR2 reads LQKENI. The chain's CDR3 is CASAFGGQGDSPLHF. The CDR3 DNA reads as TGTGCCAGCGCTTTTGGGGGACAGGGGGATTCACCCCTCCACTTT.

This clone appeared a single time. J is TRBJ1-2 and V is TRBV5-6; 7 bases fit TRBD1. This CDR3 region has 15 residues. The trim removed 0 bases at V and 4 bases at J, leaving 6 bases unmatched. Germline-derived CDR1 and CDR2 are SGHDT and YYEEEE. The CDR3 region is CASSLDTTGSYGYTF. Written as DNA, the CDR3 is TGTGCCAGCAGCTTGGATACGACAGGGAGCTATGGCTACACCTTC.

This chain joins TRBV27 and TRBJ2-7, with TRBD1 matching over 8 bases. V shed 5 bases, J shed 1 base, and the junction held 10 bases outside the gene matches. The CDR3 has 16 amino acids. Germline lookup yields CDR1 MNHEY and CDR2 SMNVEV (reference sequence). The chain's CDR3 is CASSPLGTGGSYEQYF. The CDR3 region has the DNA TGTGCCAGCAGTCCGCTAGGGACAGGTGGATCCTACGAGCAGTACTTC.

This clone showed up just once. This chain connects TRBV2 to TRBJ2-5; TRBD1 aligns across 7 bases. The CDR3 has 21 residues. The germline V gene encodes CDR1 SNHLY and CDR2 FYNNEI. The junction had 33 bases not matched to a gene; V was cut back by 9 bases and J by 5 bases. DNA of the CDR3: TGTGCCAGGGGGATCTGGGGACCAGGGGACCCTAGAGGGGGCGAATACGAGACCCAGTACTTC. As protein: CARGIWGPGDPRGGEYETQYF.

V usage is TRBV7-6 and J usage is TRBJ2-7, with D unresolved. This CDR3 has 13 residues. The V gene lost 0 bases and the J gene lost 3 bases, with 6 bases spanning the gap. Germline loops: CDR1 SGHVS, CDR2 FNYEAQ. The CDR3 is CASSLAPDYEQYF. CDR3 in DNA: TGTGCCAGCAGCTTAGCGCCGGACTACGAGCAGTACTTC. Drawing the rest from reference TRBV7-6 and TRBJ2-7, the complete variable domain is GAGVSQSPRYKVTKRGQDVALRCDPISGHVSLYWYRQALGQGPEFLTYFNYEAQQDKSGLPNDRFSAERPEGSISTLTIQRTEQRDSAMYRCASSLAPDYEQYFGPGTRLTVT.

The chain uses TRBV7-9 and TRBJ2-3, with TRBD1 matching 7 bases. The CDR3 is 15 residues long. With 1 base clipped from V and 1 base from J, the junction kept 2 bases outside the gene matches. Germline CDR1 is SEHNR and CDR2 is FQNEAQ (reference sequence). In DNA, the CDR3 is TGTGCCAGCAGCTTAGTCGGGACAGGCACAGATACGCAGTATTTT. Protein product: CASSLVGTGTDTQYF. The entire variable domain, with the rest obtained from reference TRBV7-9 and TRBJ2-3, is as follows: DTGVSQNPRHKITKRGQNVTFRCDPISEHNRLYWYRQTLGQGPEFLTYFQNEAQLEKSRLLSDRFSAERPKGSFSTLEIQRTEQGDSAMYLCASSLVGTGTDTQYFGPGTRLTVL.

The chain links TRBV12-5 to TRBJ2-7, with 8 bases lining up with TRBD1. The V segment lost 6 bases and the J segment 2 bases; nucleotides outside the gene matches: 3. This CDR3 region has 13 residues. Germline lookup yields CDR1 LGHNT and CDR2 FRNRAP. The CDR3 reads CASGGTGAYEQYF. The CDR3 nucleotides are TGTGCTAGTGGAGGGACAGGCGCCTACGAGCAGTACTTC.

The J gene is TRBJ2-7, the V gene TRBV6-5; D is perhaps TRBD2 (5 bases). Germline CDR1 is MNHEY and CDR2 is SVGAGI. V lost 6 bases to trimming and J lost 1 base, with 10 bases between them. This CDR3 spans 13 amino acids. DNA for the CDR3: TGTGCCAGCAGCTCATCGGGGTCCTACGAGCAGTACTTC. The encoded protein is CASSSSGSYEQYF.

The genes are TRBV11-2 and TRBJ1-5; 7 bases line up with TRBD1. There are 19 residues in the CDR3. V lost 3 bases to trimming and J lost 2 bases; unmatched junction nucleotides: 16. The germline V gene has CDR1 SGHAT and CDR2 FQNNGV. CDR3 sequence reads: CASSFGLLGDQGGNQPQHF. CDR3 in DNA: TGTGCCAGCAGCTTTGGGCTTTTGGGGGACCAGGGGGGCAATCAGCCCCAGCATTTT.

The CDR3 DNA reads as TGTGCCAGCAGCTCCCGGGGGAGTATTGAGACCCAGTACTTC. Protein product: CASSSRGSIETQYF. The chain uses TRBV7-9 and TRBJ2-5, with a possible D match to TRBD2 (6 bases). From germline, CDR1 is SEHNR and CDR2 FQNEAQ (reference sequence). Trimming removed 4 bases at V and 5 bases at J, with 14 bases between. The CDR3 contains 14 residues. Drawing the rest from reference TRBV7-9 and TRBJ2-5, the complete variable domain is DTGVSQNPRHKITKRGQNVTFRCDPISEHNRLYWYRQTLGQGPEFLTYFQNEAQLEKSRLLSDRFSAERPKGSFSTLEIQRTEQGDSAMYLCASSSRGSIETQYFGPGTRLLVL.

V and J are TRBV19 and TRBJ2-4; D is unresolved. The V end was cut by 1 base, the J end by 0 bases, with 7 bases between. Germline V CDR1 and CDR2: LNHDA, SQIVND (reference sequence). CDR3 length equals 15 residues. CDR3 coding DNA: TGTGCCAGTAGTATAGTTGGGCTAGCCAAAAACATTCAGTACTTC. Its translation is CASSIVGLAKNIQYF. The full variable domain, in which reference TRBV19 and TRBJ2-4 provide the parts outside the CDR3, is DGGITQSPKYLFRKEGQNVTLSCEQNLNHDAMYWYRQDPGQGLRLIYYSQIVNDFQKGDIAEGYSVSREKKESFPLTVTSAQKNPTAFYLCASSIVGLAKNIQYFGAGTRLSVL.

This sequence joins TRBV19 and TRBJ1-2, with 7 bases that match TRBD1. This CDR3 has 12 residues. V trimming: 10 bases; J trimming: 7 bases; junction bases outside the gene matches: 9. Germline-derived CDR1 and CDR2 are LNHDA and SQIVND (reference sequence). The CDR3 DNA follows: TGTGCCATCCGGACAGGAGCGACTGGCTACACCTTC. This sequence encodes CAIRTGATGYTF.

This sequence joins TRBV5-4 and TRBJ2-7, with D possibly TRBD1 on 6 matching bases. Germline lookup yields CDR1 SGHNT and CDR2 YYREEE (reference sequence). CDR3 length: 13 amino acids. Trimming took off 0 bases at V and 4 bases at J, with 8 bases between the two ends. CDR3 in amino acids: CASSLGQDYEQYF. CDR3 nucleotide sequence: TGTGCCAGCAGCTTGGGACAGGATTACGAGCAGTACTTC.

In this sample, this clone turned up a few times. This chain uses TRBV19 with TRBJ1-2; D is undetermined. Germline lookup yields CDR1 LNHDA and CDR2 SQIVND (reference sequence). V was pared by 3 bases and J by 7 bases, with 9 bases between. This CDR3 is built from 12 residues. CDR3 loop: CASSMREGGYTF. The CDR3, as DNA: TGTGCCAGTAGTATGCGGGAAGGTGGCTACACCTTC.

Here the CDR3 reads CSVLIQPSYNEQFF. In DNA form, the CDR3 reads TGCAGCGTTCTTATTCAGCCTTCCTACAATGAGCAGTTCTTC. J is TRBJ2-1 and V is TRBV29-1; no clear D gene. Germline assignment: CDR1 SQVTM and CDR2 ANQGSEA. The V end lost 5 bases, the J end lost 1 base, and 12 bases lay between the germline ends. The CDR3 totals 14 residues.

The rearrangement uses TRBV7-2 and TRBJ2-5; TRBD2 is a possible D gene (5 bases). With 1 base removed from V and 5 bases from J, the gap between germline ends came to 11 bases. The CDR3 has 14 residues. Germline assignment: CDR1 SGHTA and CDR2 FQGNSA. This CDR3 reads CASSLVWVAETQYF. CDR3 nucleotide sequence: TGTGCCAGCAGCTTAGTATGGGTAGCGGAGACCCAGTACTTC.

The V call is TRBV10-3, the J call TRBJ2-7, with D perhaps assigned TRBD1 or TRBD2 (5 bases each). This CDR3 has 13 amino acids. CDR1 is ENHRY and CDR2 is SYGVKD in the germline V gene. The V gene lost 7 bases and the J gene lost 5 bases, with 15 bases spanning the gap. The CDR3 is CAINRGREHEQYF. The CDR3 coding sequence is TGTGCCATCAATCGGGGCAGGGAGCACGAGCAGTACTTC.

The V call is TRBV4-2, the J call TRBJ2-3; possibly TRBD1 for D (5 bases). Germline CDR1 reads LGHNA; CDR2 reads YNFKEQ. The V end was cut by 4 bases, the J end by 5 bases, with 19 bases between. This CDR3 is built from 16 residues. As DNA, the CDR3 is TGTGCCAGCAGCCTTGCCCAAGGGGTCACGGTAGATACGCAGTATTTT. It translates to CASSLAQGVTVDTQYF.

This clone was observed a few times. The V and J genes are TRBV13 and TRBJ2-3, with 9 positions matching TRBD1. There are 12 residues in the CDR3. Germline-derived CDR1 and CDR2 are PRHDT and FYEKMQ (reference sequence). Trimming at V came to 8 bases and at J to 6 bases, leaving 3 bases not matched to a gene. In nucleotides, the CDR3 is TGTGCCAGCGGGACAGGGCTGGATACGCAGTATTTT. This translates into CASGTGLDTQYF.

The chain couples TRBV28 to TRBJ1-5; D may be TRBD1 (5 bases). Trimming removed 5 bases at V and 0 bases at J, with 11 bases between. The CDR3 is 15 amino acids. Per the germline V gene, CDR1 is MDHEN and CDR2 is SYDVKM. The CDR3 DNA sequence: TGTGCCAGCAGTCTCGGGACCCATAGCAATCAGCCCCAGCATTTT. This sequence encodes CASSLGTHSNQPQHF.